This entry features one T cell receptor beta chain sequence. Its target is unknown. The sample comes from a study of tumor-infiltrating lymphocytes in primary liver carcinoma. V lost 8 bases and J lost 7, with 18 bases in between. Germline V gene lookup returns CDR1 MNHEY and CDR2 SVGAGI. This CDR3 has 14 amino acids. Constant-region priming of around 490 ng total RNA yielded TCR beta cDNA. Modified slightly, ARM-PCR produced TCR beta libraries over three nested multiplex PCR rounds. The two initial PCR rounds, roughly 9 cycles each, used TRBV1-TRBV30 forward and C-beta reverse primers. From the multiplex PCR reads, TCRdb called clonotypes with MiXCR, one entry per CDR3 protein. The sample has roughly 78,000 distinct CDR3 sequences; over 55% are singletons. Study results and caveats: Just around 8-24% of top clones spanned all five tumor regions. The 250 largest clones made up significantly more of tumor than blood repertoires (p = 0.039). Tumor-adjacent and tumor-blood pairs showed less overlap than tumor region pairs.

Between roughly 17 and 31 mg of unsorted bulk tissue served as the source from which RNA and DNA were co-extracted. The origin of this receptor is an older woman with primary liver carcinoma and hepatitis B virus infection. J is TRBJ1-5 and V is TRBV6-5; tentative D call: TRBD1 (5 bases). The sample taken for sequencing was liver tumor tissue from sampling region 4. Subset of the sample: tumor region T4, right-lateral pole. The CDR3: CASGPGTGEQPQHF. The CDR3 nucleotides are TGTGCCAGCGGCCCCGGGACGGGGGAACAGCCCCAGCATTTT.